This passage covers 13 T cell receptor beta chains from one sample sequenced in a study of blood T cell repertoires in COVID-19. Assay: immunoSEQ multiplex PCR; the TCRdb copy retains only in-frame clones and omits some. Of 70,000 or so clones in the sample, roughly 87% are singletons; the top ten hold just under 3%. Sequencing was carried out using peripheral blood. All receptors derive from a man older than 75 with acute or convalescent COVID-19.

The V and J genes are TRBV2 and TRBJ2-3; 12 nucleotides agree with TRBD2. Germline trimming cut 6 bases from V and 0 bases from J; bases unmatched to any gene: 4. The CDR3 has 16 residues. The germline V gene has CDR1 SNHLY and CDR2 FYNNEI. The CDR3 sequence is CASSGGTSGSTDTQYF. DNA for the CDR3: TGTGCCAGCAGCGGAGGGACTAGCGGGAGCACAGATACGCAGTATTTT.

This chain uses TRBV19 with TRBJ1-5; TRBD1 is a possible D gene (5 bases). The CDR3 covers 13 residues. Germline lookup yields CDR1 LNHDA and CDR2 SQIVND (reference sequence). The V end lost 7 bases, the J end lost 6 bases, and 13 bases lay between the germline ends. For the CDR3, the DNA is TGTGCCAGTAAAGGTTGGGGGGGTCAGCCCCAGCATTTT. Translated: CASKGWGGQPQHF.

The rearrangement joins TRBV19 to TRBJ1-2; 7 bases align to TRBD1. Germline V lookup: CDR1 LNHDA, CDR2 SQIVND (reference sequence). Losses at the gene ends were 5 bases for V and 7 bases for J; bases not matched to a gene: 4. The CDR3 sequence is 12 residues long. The CDR3, as DNA: TGTGCCAGTAGTGCGACAGGGAGTGGCTACACCTTC. Encoded protein: CASSATGSGYTF.

The genes are TRBV11-2 and TRBJ1-5; D gene uncertain. This CDR3 is 13 amino acids long. V shed 5 bases and J shed 10 bases, with 15 bases lying between them. The germline V gene has CDR1 SGHAT and CDR2 FQNNGV. Here the CDR3 DNA reads TGTGCCAGCAGCCGGGGATTTCGGGAACCCCAGCATTTT. This encodes CASSRGFREPQHF.

This clone appeared a few times. This chain joins TRBV6-6 and TRBJ1-5, with D tentatively TRBD1 (6 bases). Trimming pared 2 bases from V and 3 bases from J, leaving 14 bases between. Germline CDR1 and CDR2: MNHNY and SVGAGI (reference sequence). CDR3 length equals 16 residues. This CDR3 reads CASSYDSGTINQPQHF. CDR3 in DNA: TGTGCCAGCAGTTACGACTCAGGGACAATCAATCAGCCCCAGCATTTT.

V is TRBV30 and J is TRBJ2-1, with 9 bases lining up with TRBD2. V lost 0 bases and J lost 9; bases outside the gene matches: 9. Germline lookup yields CDR1 GTSNPN and CDR2 SVGIG (reference sequence). This CDR3 contains 15 residues. The CDR3 here is CAWSVLRGRAGEQFF. The CDR3 DNA reads as TGTGCCTGGAGTGTACTGCGCGGGAGGGCCGGTGAGCAGTTCTTC.

V is TRBV19 and J is TRBJ1-5, with D tentatively TRBD1 (5 bases). V gave up 6 bases and J gave up 7 bases, with 19 bases separating them. Germline V lookup: CDR1 LNHDA, CDR2 SQIVND (reference sequence). CDR3 length: 15 residues. DNA for the CDR3: TGTGCCAGTAGGACCCTCGGGGGAGAAAAACAGCCCCAGCATTTT. This gives the protein CASRTLGGEKQPQHF.

The J gene is TRBJ1-2, the V gene TRBV7-2, with 7 bases matching TRBD1. CDR1 and CDR2 (germline): SGHTA, FQGNSA. This CDR3 spans 15 amino acids. V trimming: 5 bases; J trimming: 7 bases; junction bases outside the gene matches: 13. CDR3 nucleotide sequence: TGTGCCAGCAGCCCGGGACAGCCCCCTCGTTTTGGCTACACCTTC. This gives the protein CASSPGQPPRFGYTF.

The chain uses TRBV2 and TRBJ2-5; TRBD2 matches 11 bases. V lost 2 bases to trimming and J lost 5 bases; unmatched junction nucleotides: 4. From germline, CDR1 is SNHLY and CDR2 FYNNEI. This CDR3 contains 15 residues. The CDR3 reads CASSERLAGRETQYF. The CDR3 nucleotides are TGTGCCAGCAGTGAAAGACTAGCGGGACGGGAGACCCAGTACTTC.

The chain combines TRBV6-2 or TRBV6-3 with TRBJ2-7, with unresolved D. CDR3 length: 12 residues. Germline CDR1 is MNHEY and CDR2 is SVGEGT. Trimming removed 2 bases at V and 1 base at J, with 3 bases between. The CDR3 sequence: CASSYRSYEQYF. As DNA, the CDR3 is TGTGCCAGCAGTTACCGGTCCTACGAGCAGTACTTC.

This sequence joins TRBV7-2 and TRBJ2-5; unclear D gene. The germline gives CDR1 SGHTA, CDR2 FQGNSA. This CDR3 has 13 amino acids. V lost 3 bases and J 5 bases, leaving 10 bases between the germline ends. For the CDR3, the DNA is TGTGCCAGCAGCTTGCGACTCGTTGAGACCCAGTACTTC. This encodes CASSLRLVETQYF.

The rearrangement uses TRBV7-8 and TRBJ1-1; possibly TRBD1 for D (5 bases). Trimming shortened V by 1 base and J by 3 bases, and 9 bases separated the two germline ends. Germline CDR1 is SGHVS and CDR2 is FQNEAQ. The CDR3 is 14 residues long. The CDR3 nucleotides are TGTGCCAGCAGCTTAGGACAGTGGGACACTGAAGCTTTCTTT. This translates into CASSLGQWDTEAFF.

This clone is a singleton in its sample. This chain connects TRBV7-9 to TRBJ2-3; 12 nucleotides match TRBD2. V lost 0 bases to trimming and J lost 6 bases; unmatched junction nucleotides: 4. The CDR3 has 16 residues. Looked up from germline, CDR1 is SEHNR and CDR2 is FQNEAQ (reference sequence). The CDR3 DNA reads TGTGCCAGCAGCTTAGCGGGCACTAGCGGGAGGGATACGCAGTATTTT. This sequence encodes CASSLAGTSGRDTQYF. Supplemented by reference TRBV7-9 and TRBJ2-3, the full variable domain reads DTGVSQNPRHKITKRGQNVTFRCDPISEHNRLYWYRQTLGQGPEFLTYFQNEAQLEKSRLLSDRFSAERPKGSFSTLEIQRTEQGDSAMYLCASSLAGTSGRDTQYFGPGTRLTVL.